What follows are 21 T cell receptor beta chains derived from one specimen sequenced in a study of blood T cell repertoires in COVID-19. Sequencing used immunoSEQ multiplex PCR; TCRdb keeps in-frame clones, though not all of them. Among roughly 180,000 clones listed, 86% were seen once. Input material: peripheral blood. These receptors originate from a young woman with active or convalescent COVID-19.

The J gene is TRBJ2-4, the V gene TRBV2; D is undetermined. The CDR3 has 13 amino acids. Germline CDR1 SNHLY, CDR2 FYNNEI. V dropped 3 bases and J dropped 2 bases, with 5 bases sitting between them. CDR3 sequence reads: CASSDRTKNIQYF. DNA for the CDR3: TGTGCCAGCAGTGACAGGACCAAAAACATTCAGTACTTC.

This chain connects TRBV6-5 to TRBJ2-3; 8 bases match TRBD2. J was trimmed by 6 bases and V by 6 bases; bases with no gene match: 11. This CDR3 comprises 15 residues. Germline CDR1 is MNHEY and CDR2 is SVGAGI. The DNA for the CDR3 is TGTGCCAGCAGGGAGATCGGGAGGGCCGGGGATACGCAGTATTTT. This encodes CASREIGRAGDTQYF.

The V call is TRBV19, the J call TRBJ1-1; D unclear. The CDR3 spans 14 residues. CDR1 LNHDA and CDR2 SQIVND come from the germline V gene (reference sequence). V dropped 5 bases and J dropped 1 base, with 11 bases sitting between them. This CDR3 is CASSPRAGNTEAFF. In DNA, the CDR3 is TGTGCCAGTAGTCCCAGAGCGGGGAACACTGAAGCTTTCTTT.

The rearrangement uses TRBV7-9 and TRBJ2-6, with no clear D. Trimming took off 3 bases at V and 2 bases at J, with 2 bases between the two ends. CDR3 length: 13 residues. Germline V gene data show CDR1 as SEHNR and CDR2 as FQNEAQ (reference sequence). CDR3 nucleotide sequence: TGTGCCAGCAGCTTCACTGGGGCCAACGTCCTGACTTTC. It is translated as CASSFTGANVLTF.

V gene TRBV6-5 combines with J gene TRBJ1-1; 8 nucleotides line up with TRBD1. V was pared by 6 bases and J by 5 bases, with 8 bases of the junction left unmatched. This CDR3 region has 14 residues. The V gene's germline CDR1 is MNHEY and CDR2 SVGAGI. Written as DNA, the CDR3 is TGTGCCAGCAGCGCAAACAGGGGGGGGACTGAAGCTTTCTTT. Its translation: CASSANRGGTEAFF.

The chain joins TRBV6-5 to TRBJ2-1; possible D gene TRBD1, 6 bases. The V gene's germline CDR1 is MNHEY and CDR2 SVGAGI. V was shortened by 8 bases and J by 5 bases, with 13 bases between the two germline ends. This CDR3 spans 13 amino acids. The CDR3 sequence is CASGRGVDNEQFF. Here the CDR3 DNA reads TGTGCCAGCGGCAGGGGCGTAGACAATGAGCAGTTCTTC.

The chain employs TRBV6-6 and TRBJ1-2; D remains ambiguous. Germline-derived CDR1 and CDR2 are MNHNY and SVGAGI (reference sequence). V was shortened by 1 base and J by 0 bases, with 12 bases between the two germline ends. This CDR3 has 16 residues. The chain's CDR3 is CASSYYGGDANYGYTF. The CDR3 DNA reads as TGTGCCAGCAGTTACTATGGAGGTGACGCTAACTATGGCTACACCTTC.

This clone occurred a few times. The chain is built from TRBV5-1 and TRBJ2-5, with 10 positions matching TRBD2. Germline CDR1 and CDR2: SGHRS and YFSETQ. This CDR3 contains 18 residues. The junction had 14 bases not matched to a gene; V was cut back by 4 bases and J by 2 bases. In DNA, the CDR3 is TGCGCCAGCAGCCAGGGCCCTCTTAGCGGGGGGTCACAAGAGACCCAGTACTTC. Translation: CASSQGPLSGGSQETQYF. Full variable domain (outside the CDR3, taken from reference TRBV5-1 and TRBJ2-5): KAGVTQTPRYLIKTRGQQVTLSCSPISGHRSVSWYQQTPGQGLQFLFEYFSETQRNKGNFPGRFSGRQFSNSRSEMNVSTLELGDSALYLCASSQGPLSGGSQETQYFGPGTRLLVL.

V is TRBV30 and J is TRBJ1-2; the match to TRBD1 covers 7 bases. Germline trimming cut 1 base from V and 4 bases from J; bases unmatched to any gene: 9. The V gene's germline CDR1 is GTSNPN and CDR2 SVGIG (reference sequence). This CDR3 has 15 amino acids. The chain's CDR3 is CAWSEKGAQGYGYTF. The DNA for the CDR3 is TGTGCCTGGAGTGAGAAGGGGGCGCAGGGCTATGGCTACACCTTC.

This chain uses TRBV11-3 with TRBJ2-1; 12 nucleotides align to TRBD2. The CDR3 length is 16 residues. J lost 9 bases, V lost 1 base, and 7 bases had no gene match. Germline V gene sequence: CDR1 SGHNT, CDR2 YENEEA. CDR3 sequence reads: CASSLVWTSGVGEQFF. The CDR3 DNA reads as TGTGCCAGCAGCTTAGTGTGGACTAGCGGGGTTGGTGAGCAGTTCTTC. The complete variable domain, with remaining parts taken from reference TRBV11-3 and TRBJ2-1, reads EAGVVQSPRYKIIEKKQPVAFWCNPISGHNTLYWYLQNLGQGPELLIRYENEEAVDDSQLPKDRFSAERLKGVDSTLKIQPAELGDSAVYLCASSLVWTSGVGEQFFGPGTRLTVL.

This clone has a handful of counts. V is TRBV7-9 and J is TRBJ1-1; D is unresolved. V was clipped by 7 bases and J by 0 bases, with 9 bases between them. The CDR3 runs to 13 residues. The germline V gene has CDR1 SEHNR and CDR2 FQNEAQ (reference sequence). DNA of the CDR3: TGTGCCAGCACCCTTAACTTGAACACTGAAGCTTTCTTT. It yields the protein CASTLNLNTEAFF.

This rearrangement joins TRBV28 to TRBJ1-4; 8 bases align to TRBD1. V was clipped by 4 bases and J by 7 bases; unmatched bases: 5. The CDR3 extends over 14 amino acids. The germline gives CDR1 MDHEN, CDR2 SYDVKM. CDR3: CASSYGDRREKLFF. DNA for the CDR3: TGTGCCAGCAGTTATGGGGACAGGCGTGAAAAACTGTTTTTT.

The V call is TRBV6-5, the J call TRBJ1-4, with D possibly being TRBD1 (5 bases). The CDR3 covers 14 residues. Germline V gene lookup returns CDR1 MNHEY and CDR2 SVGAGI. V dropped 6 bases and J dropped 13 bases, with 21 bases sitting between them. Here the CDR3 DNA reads TGTGCCAGCAGAGGCCCCCCAGGGCAGGAGGGACTGTTTTTT. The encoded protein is CASRGPPGQEGLFF.

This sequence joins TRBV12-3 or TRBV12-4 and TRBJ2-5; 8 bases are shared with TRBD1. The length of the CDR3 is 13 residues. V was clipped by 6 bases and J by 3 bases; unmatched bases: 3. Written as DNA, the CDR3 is TGTGCCAGCAGCCCGACAGGGGAAGAGACCCAGTACTTC. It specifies CASSPTGEETQYF.

The CDR3 sequence: CASSSQGARRDTQYF. As DNA, the CDR3 is TGTGCCAGCAGCTCACAGGGGGCGCGGAGAGATACGCAGTATTTT. The chain is built from TRBV7-8 and TRBJ2-3, with 9 bases identical to TRBD1. The CDR3 runs to 15 residues. Germline V gene lookup returns CDR1 SGHVS and CDR2 FQNEAQ. The ends lost 4 bases at V and 5 bases at J; junction bases unmatched: 7.

The CDR3 DNA is TGTGCCAGCAGTTTGCCGGGAGGTGGATCAGATACGCAGTATTTT. Translated, it gives CASSLPGGGSDTQYF. This chain connects TRBV28 to TRBJ2-3; 7 bases are a match to TRBD2. V trimming: 3 bases; J trimming: 4 bases; junction bases outside the gene matches: 7. The germline CDR1 and CDR2 sequences are MDHEN and SYDVKM. The CDR3 totals 15 residues.

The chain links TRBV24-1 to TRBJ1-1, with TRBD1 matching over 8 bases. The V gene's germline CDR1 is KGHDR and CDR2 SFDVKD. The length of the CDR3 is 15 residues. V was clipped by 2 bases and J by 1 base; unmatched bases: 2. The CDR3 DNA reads TGTGCCACCAGTGATTCGGGGACAGGGAACACTGAAGCTTTCTTT. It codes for CATSDSGTGNTEAFF.

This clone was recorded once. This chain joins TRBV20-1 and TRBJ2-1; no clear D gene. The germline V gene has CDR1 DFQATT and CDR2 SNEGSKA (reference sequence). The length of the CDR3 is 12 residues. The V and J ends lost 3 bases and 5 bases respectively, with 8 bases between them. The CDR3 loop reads CSASTTHNEQFF. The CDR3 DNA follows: TGCAGTGCTAGTACGACTCACAATGAGCAGTTCTTC.

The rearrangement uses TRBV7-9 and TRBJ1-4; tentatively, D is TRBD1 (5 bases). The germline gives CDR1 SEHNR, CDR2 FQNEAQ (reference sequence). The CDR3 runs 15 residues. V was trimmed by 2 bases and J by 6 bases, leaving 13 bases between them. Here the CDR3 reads CASSLYGGEDEKLFF. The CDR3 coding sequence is TGTGCCAGCAGCTTATACGGGGGAGAGGATGAAAAACTGTTTTTT.

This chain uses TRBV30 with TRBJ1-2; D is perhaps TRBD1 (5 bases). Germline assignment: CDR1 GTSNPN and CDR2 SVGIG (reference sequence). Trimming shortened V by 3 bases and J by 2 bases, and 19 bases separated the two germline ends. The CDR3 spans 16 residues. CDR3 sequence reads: CAWRRGKTSLNYGYTF. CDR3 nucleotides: TGTGCCTGGAGGCGGGGCAAAACTAGCCTAAACTATGGCTACACCTTC.

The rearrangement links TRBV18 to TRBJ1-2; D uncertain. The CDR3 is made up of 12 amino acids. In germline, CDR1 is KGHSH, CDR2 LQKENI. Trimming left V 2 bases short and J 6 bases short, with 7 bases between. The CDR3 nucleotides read TGTGCCAGCTCACCAAACCAGGATGGCTACACCTTC. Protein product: CASSPNQDGYTF.